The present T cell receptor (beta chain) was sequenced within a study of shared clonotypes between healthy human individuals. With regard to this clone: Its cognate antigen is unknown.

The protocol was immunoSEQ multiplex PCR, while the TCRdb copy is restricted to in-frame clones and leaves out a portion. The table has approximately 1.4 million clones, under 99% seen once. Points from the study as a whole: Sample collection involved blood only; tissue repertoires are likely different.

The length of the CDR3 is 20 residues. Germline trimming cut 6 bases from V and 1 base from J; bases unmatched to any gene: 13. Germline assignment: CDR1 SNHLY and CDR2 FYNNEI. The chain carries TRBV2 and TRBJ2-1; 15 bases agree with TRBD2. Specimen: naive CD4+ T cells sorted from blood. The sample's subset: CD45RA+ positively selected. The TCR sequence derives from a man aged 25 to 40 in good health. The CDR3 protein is CASRKERGLAGGPSYNEQFF. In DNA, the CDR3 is TGTGCCAGCAGAAAAGAGAGGGGACTAGCGGGAGGCCCATCCTACAATGAGCAGTTCTTC.